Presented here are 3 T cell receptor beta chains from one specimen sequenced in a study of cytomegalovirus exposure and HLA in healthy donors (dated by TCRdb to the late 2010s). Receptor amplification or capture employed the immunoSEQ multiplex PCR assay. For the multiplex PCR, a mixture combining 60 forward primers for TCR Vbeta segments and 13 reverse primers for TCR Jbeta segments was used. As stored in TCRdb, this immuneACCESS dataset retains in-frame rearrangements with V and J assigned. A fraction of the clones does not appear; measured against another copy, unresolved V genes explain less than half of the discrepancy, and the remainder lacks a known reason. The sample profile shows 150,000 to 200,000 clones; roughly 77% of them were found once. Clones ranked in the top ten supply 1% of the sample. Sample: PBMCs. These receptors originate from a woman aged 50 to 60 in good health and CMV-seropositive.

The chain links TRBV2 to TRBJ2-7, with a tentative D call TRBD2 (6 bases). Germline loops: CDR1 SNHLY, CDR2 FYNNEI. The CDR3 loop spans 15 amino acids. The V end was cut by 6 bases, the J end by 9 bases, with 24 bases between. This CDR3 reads CASSRQGPDYGGQYF. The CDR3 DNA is TGTGCCAGCAGCCGACAAGGCCCTGATTACGGGGGGCAGTACTTC.

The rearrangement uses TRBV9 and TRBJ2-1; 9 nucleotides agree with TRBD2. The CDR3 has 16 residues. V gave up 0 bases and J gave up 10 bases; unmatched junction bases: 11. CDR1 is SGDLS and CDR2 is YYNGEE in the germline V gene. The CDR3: CASSVEAGGGAREQFF. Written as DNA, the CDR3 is TGTGCCAGCAGCGTAGAGGCGGGAGGGGGTGCAAGGGAGCAGTTCTTC. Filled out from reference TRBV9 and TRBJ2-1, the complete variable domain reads DSGVTQTPKHLITATGQRVTLRCSPRSGDLSVYWYQQSLDQGLQFLIQYYNGEERAKGNILERFSAQQFPDLHSELNLSSLELGDSALYFCASSVEAGGGAREQFFGPGTRLTVL.

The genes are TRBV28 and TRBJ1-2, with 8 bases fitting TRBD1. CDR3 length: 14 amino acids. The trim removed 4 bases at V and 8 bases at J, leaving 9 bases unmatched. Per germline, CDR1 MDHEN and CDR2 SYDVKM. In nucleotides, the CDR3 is TGTGCCAGCAGTTCATTCGACAGGGGATCCGGCTACACCTTC. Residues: CASSSFDRGSGYTF.